This T cell receptor beta chain was identified during a study of CD8 T cells in ankylosing spondylitis. Overall study findings and caveats: A TCR beta motif of fewer than ten highly homologous variants seemed to mark ankylosing spondylitis blood.

CDR3 length: 14 amino acids. Trimming stripped 2 bases from V and 8 bases from J, with 13 bases between. Looked up from germline, CDR1 is LNHDA and CDR2 is SQIVND (reference sequence). TCRdb called the 5' RACE reads again in MiXCR, with one record for every CDR3 protein. The sample includes around 100,000 distinct CDR3 sequences, roughly 8.5% of them seen just once. This clonotype was picked up a small number of times. Its target is not known. This TCR came from a male donor with ankylosing spondylitis. Sequenced: blood, either unsorted or a sorted T cell fraction (not recorded which). The chain couples TRBV19 to TRBJ2-1; D gene ambiguous. CDR3 nucleotide sequence: TGTGCCAGTAGTATACTCTTACTCCAGGATGAGCAGTTCTTC. As protein: CASSILLLQDEQFF.